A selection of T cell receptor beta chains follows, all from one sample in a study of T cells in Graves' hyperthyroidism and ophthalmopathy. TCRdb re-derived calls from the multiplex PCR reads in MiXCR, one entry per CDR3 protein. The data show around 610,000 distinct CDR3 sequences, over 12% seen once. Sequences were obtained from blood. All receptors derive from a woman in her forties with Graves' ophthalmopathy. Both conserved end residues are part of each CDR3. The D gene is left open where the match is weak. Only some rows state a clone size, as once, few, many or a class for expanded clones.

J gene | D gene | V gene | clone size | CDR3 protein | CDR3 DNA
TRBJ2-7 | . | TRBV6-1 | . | CASGGEGRSYEQYF | TGTGCCAGCGGTGGAGAGGGACGTTCCTACGAGCAGTACTTC
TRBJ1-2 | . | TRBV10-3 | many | CAISVWDNYGYTF | TGTGCCATCAGTGTATGGGATAACTATGGCTACACCTTC
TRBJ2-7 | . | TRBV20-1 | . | CSARGRGGSSPYEQYF | TGCAGTGCTAGAGGTAGGGGGGGGAGCTCCCCCTACGAGCAGTACTTC
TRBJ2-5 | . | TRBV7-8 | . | CASSRSTRETQYF | TGTGCCAGCAGCCGATCGACTCGAGAGACCCAGTACTTC
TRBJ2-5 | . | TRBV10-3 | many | CAISESLGTETQYF | TGTGCCATCAGTGAGTCCCTAGGGACGGAGACCCAGTACTTC
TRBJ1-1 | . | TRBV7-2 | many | CASSRQEGTEAFF | TGTGCCAGCAGTCGACAGGAGGGCACTGAAGCTTTCTTT
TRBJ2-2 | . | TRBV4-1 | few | CASSQEPGIRTGELFF | TGCGCCAGCAGCCAAGAACCCGGGATTAGGACCGGGGAGCTGTTTTTT
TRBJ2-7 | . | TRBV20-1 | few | CSARKYLEDYEQYF | TGCAGTGCTAGAAAGTACCTGGAGGACTACGAGCAGTACTTC
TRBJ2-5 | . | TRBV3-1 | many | CASSRRRQETQYF | TGTGCCAGCAGCCGGCGGAGGCAAGAGACCCAGTACTTC
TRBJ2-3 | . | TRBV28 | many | CASTDDSTDTQYF | TGTGCCAGCACCGATGACAGCACAGATACGCAGTATTTT
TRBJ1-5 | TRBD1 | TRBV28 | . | CASSHRGTNQPQHF | TGTGCCAGCAGTCACAGGGGGACTAATCAGCCCCAGCATTTT
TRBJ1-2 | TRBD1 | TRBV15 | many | CATSRPGQGYGYTF | TGTGCCACCAGCAGGCCGGGACAGGGTTATGGCTACACCTTC
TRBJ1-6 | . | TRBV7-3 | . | CASSSAGGESPLHF | TGTGCCAGCAGCTCAGCCGGGGGCGAGTCACCCCTCCACTTT
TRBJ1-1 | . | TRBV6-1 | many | CASSPLADLNTEAFF | TGTGCCAGCAGCCCTTTGGCAGATCTTAACACTGAAGCTTTCTTT
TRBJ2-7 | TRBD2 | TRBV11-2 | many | CASSLVIAGGQYF | TGTGCCAGCAGCTTAGTAATTGCGGGAGGGCAGTACTTC